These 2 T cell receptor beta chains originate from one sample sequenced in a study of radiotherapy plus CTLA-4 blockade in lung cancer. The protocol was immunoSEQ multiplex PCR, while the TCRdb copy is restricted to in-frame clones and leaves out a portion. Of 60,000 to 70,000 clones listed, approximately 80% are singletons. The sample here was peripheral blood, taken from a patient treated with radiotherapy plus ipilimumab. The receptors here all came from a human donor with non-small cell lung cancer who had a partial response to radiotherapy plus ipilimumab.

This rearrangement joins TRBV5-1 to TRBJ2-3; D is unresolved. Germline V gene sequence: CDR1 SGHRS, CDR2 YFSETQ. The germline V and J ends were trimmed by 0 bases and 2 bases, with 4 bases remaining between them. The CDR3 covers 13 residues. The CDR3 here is CASSLEPTDTQYF. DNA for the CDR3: TGCGCCAGCAGCTTGGAGCCCACAGATACGCAGTATTTT.

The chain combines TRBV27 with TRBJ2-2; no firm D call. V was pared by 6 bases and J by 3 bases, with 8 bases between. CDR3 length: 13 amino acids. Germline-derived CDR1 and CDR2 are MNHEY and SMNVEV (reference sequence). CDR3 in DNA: TGTGCCAGCAGCCACCCGGACACCGGGGAGCTGTTTTTT. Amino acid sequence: CASSHPDTGELFF.